The 9 T cell receptor beta chains listed next were all sequenced from one sample in a study of cytomegalovirus exposure and HLA in healthy donors. Primers for the PCR totalled 60 Vbeta and 13 Jbeta. Some clones are missing from TCRdb's copy, which holds only in-frame ones; the method was immunoSEQ multiplex PCR. This sample has around 280,000 clones, with 70% to 90% found just once. Material for sequencing was PBMCs. The receptors stem from a woman younger than 35 in good health and CMV-seronegative.

The V call is TRBV7-9, the J call TRBJ2-3, with 9 nucleotides matching TRBD2. The CDR3 has 15 amino acids. Germline V gene sequence: CDR1 SEHNR, CDR2 FQNEAQ (reference sequence). Trimming cost V 4 bases and J 4 bases; bases outside gene matches: 6. The CDR3 coding sequence is TGTGCCAGCAGCTCAGGCGGGGGGGCCGCAGATACGCAGTATTTT. Translated: CASSSGGGAADTQYF.

In DNA form, the CDR3 reads TGCGCCAGCAGCAAGGGACAGTCCCTTTCGGGAACTGAAGCTTTCTTT. This translates into CASSKGQSLSGTEAFF. V and J are TRBV5-1 and TRBJ1-1; 7 bases fit TRBD1. The CDR3 is made up of 16 amino acids. Germline V gene sequence: CDR1 SGHRS, CDR2 YFSETQ. Losses at the gene ends were 4 bases for V and 5 bases for J; bases not matched to a gene: 14.

The V and J genes are TRBV9 and TRBJ2-5, with 9 bases aligning to TRBD2. Per the germline V gene, CDR1 is SGDLS and CDR2 is YYNGEE. This CDR3 is 16 amino acids long. Germline trimming cut 4 bases from V and 3 bases from J; bases unmatched to any gene: 10. CDR3 loop: CASSIIGAGGKETQYF. DNA of the CDR3: TGTGCCAGCAGCATTATAGGAGCGGGGGGAAAAGAGACCCAGTACTTC.

The rearrangement joins TRBV5-1 to TRBJ1-1, with D possibly TRBD1 on 6 matching bases. V lost 4 bases and J lost 5, with 15 bases in between. CDR1 and CDR2 (germline): SGHRS, YFSETQ. The CDR3 is 14 residues long. As DNA, the CDR3 is TGCGCCAGCAGCACGGACAGCCAGAGGACTGAAGCTTTCTTT. It encodes CASSTDSQRTEAFF.

V and J are TRBV19 and TRBJ2-1; 13 bases line up with TRBD2. V lost 4 bases, J lost 0 bases, and 6 bases stayed unmatched. The CDR3 contains 18 residues. The germline V gene encodes CDR1 LNHDA and CDR2 SQIVND (reference sequence). CDR3 nucleotides: TGTGCCAGTAGTAAGACTAGCGGGGGGTTTAGCTCCTACAATGAGCAGTTCTTC. Its protein product is CASSKTSGGFSSYNEQFF.

CDR3 sequence reads: CASSSTGTYSGNTIYF. The CDR3 DNA reads as TGTGCCAGCAGTTCAACAGGGACATACTCTGGAAACACCATATATTTT. V usage is TRBV28 and J usage is TRBJ1-3; tentative D call: TRBD1 (6 bases). This CDR3 comprises 16 residues. The V end lost 4 bases, the J end lost 0 bases, and 13 bases lay between the germline ends. Per germline, CDR1 MDHEN and CDR2 SYDVKM.

The V gene is TRBV18, the J gene TRBJ2-3; the match to TRBD2 covers 7 bases. There are 16 residues in the CDR3. Per germline, CDR1 KGHSH and CDR2 LQKENI. With 3 bases clipped from V and 0 bases from J, the junction kept 6 bases outside the gene matches. Here the CDR3 reads CASSPATSLSTDTQYF. CDR3 nucleotide sequence: TGTGCCAGCTCACCCGCGACTAGCCTTAGCACAGATACGCAGTATTTT.

The genes are TRBV10-3 and TRBJ1-5; 10 bases map to TRBD1. Trimming took 6 bases from V and 6 from J; bases not matched to a gene: 11. CDR1 and CDR2 (germline): ENHRY, SYGVKD. This CDR3 contains 16 residues. The CDR3 reads CAISDRDRGASQPQHF. As DNA, the CDR3 is TGTGCCATCAGCGACCGGGACAGGGGAGCGAGTCAGCCCCAGCATTTT.

This sequence joins TRBV5-4 and TRBJ2-7; 7 nucleotides align to TRBD2. CDR3 size: 14 residues. Germline assignment: CDR1 SGHNT and CDR2 YYREEE (reference sequence). V shed 2 bases and J 0 bases; nucleotides not matched to a gene: 2. The CDR3 region has the DNA TGTGCCAGCAGCTTCGGGGGGAGCTCCTACGAGCAGTACTTC. This translates into CASSFGGSSYEQYF.